The entry below describes one T cell receptor (beta chain). This specimen comes from a study of early T cells in non-severe SARS-CoV-2 infection. The overall study: Whole-blood bulk RNA, unsorted, was sequenced, and chains were unpaired.

Trimming pared 1 base from V and 7 bases from J, leaving 11 bases between. Germline V gene lookup returns CDR1 LGHNA and CDR2 YSLEER. The CDR3 loop spans 14 amino acids. TCRdb fed the 5' RACE reads into MiXCR, producing one record per CDR3 protein. The table has tens of thousands of distinct CDR3 sequences, 5% seen once. This TCR derives from an adult who was a healthcare worker with PCR-confirmed SARS-CoV-2 infection or an uninfected control (not recorded which). Sequenced: whole blood. V is TRBV4-3 and J is TRBJ1-5, with D hard to call. The CDR3 reads CASSQVGGGQPQHF. In DNA form, the CDR3 reads TGCGCCAGCAGCCAAGTAGGAGGAGGGCAGCCCCAGCATTTT.